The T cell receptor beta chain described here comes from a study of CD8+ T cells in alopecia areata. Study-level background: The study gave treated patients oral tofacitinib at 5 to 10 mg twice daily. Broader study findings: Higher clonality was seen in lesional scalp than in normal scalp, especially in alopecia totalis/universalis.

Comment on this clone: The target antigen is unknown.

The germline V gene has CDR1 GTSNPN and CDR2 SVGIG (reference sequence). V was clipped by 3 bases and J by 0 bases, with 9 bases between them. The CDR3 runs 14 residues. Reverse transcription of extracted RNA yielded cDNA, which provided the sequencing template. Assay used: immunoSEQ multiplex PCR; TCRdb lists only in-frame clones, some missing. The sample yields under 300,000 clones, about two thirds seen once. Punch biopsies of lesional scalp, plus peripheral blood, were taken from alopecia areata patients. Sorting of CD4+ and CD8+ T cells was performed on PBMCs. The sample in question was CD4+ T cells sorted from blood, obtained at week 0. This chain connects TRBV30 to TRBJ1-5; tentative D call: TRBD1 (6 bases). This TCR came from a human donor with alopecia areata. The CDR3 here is CAWSWGASNQPQHF. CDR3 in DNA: TGTGCCTGGAGCTGGGGGGCTAGCAATCAGCCCCAGCATTTT.